This TCR beta chain originates from a study of blood T cell repertoires in COVID-19. Turning to the study itself: Sites across the United States, Italy and Spain contributed samples from acute and convalescent COVID-19. In each case, the material was cDNA or gDNA derived from T cells, B-cell-depleted T cells, or PBMCs.

From germline, CDR1 is SGHRS and CDR2 YFSETQ. V dropped 6 bases and J dropped 3; count of bases not matched to a gene: 5. The CDR3 sequence is 13 residues long. The Seattle site enrolled patients during active infection and followed them longitudinally. As originally analysed: Quantification of nucleated cells was approximated via reference gene primer amplification. TCRdb keeps only in-frame clones here, not all; method: immunoSEQ multiplex PCR. The V and J calls and clone size are taken from that table; D and trimming were inferred from the DNA. Among some 260,000 clones listed, around 90% were seen once.

The sequenced sample was peripheral blood. This chain uses TRBV5-1 with TRBJ2-7; the match to TRBD1 covers 8 bases. This clonotype was obtained from a woman in her seventies with COVID-19, enrolled during active disease. The CDR3 nucleotides read TGCGCCAGCATCGGACAGGGTAGCTACGAGCAGTACTTC. It translates to CASIGQGSYEQYF. Full variable domain (missing parts from reference TRBV5-1 and TRBJ2-7): KAGVTQTPRYLIKTRGQQVTLSCSPISGHRSVSWYQQTPGQGLQFLFEYFSETQRNKGNFPGRFSGRQFSNSRSEMNVSTLELGDSALYLCASIGQGSYEQYFGPGTRLTVT.